Below, one TCR beta chain is given with its context. The sample originates from a study of T cell changes during pregnancy in multiple sclerosis. The CDR3 has 14 amino acids. Trimming took 4 bases from V and 4 from J; bases not matched to a gene: 3. CDR1 and CDR2 (germline): SGHDT, YYEEEE. Profiling relied on immunoSEQ multiplex PCR, and the TCRdb table lists in-frame clones only, not all of them. The profile shows just under 60,000 clones, over 90% of them singletons. The input for sequencing was peripheral blood, taken in the first trimester of pregnancy. The chain uses TRBV5-6 and TRBJ2-2; 8 bases align to TRBD1. The receptor was derived from a female donor with multiple sclerosis, enrolled in a pregnancy study. DNA of the CDR3: TGTGCCAGCAGCCCCAGGGGGCCCACCGGGGAGCTGTTTTTT. Protein: CASSPRGPTGELFF.